A selection of T cell receptor delta chains follows, all from one sample in a study of gamma-delta chains in newborns, infants, children. TCRdb ran CATT on the reads. The sample holds thousands of delta-chain clones, roughly 14% seen once. The sequencing used blood, collected at baseline. These receptors were obtained from a child who was a newborn, infant or young child, either healthy, febrile or measles-vaccinated (not recorded which). Both conserved end residues are part of each CDR3. The D gene is left open where the match is weak. For some rows the clone size is stated as once, few or many, or as a class when expanded; others skip it.

.	.	TRDV1	TRDJ1	TGTGCTCTTGGGGACTTTTTTACTGTGACTTATACACTGAAACAGCAACTCATCTTT	CALGDFFTVTYTLKQQLIF
medium-sized	.	TRAV29/DV5	TRDJ1	TGTGCAGCAAGCCCTAATCGTCCCACGCCCGGTAAACTCATCTTT	CAASPNRPTPGKLIF
once	TRDD3	TRDV1	TRDJ3	TGTGCTCTTGGGGACCTATCCCCCGTACTGGGGCCCTCCCTTGGGGACACCCGACAGATGTTTTTC	CALGDLSPVLGPSLGDTRQMFF
.	TRDD3	TRDV2	TRDJ2	TGTGCCTGCGACACCTTGATGGGGGGATCACCTTTGACAGCACAACTCTTCTTT	CACDTLMGGSPLTAQLFF
few	.	TRDV1	TRDJ1	TGTGCTCTTGGGCCTTACTACTGTCGGGCGATAAGAAATTACACCGATAAACTCATCTTT	CALGPYYCRAIRNYTDKLIF
many	.	TRDV2	TRDJ3	TGTGCCTGTGACACCTGGGGGCCCACCTCCTGGGACACCCGACAGATGTTTTTC	CACDTWGPTSWDTRQMFF
few	TRDD3	TRDV2	TRDJ1	TGTGCCTGTGACACCCTCGCTCCTCTACTGGGGGATACGCGGTACACCGATAAACTCATCTTT	CACDTLAPLLGDTRYTDKLIF
many	TRDD3	TRDV2	TRDJ1	TGTGCCTGTGACACCGTTTCTGGGGGATACGAAGGGGCCGATAAACTCATCTTT	CACDTVSGGYEGADKLIF
medium-sized	.	TRDV2	TRDJ1	TGTGCCTGTGACACCGTAAGAGGGATAGATTTGGGGCCTTACACCGATAAACTCATCTTT	CACDTVRGIDLGPYTDKLIF
.	TRDD3	TRDV2	TRDJ3	TGTGCCTGTGACACCGTACTGGGGGATACCTGGGACACCCGACAGATGTTTTTC	CACDTVLGDTWDTRQMFF
medium-sized	TRDD3	TRDV2	TRDJ3	TGTGCCTGTGACACTGGGGGATACGCGAGCTGGGACACCCGACAGATGTTTTTC	CACDTGGYASWDTRQMFF
medium-sized	.	TRDV2	TRDJ3	TGTGCCTGTGACACCATACTGGTCCAACACTCCTGGGACACCCGACAGATGTTTTTC	CACDTILVQHSWDTRQMFF
.	TRDD2	TRDV1	TRDJ1	TGTGCTCTTGGGGAATTTCATTCCTACCCTTCCAGGTACACCGATAAACTCATCTTT	CALGEFHSYPSRYTDKLIF
medium-sized	.	TRDV1	TRDJ1	TGTGCTCTTGGGATCAGGTGTATGGACGATAAACTCATCTTT	CALGIRCMDDKLIF
medium-sized	.	TRDV2	TRDJ3	TGTGCCTGTGACACCGCGGGGACAAGTGGGGAAAGCTCCTGGGACACCCGACAGATGTTTTTC	CACDTAGTSGESSWDTRQMFF
medium-sized	.	TRDV3	TRDJ1	TGTGCCTTGGCCTTTCCTACCCGAGCCGGTGCTGGGGCCAAAAACCAGCACACCGATAAACTCATCTTT	CALAFPTRAGAGAKNQHTDKLIF
.	TRDD3	TRDV1	TRDJ1	TGTGCTCTTGGGGAACTGGGGGCGAGCTATCCGGGGGATGTGAAGACCGATAAACTCATCTTT	CALGELGASYPGDVKTDKLIF
.	.	TRDV1	TRDJ1	TGTGCTCTTGGGGAACAGGTAAAGTGTGAACTACGCCTTAAACTCATCTTT	CALGEQVKCELRLKLIF
once	TRDD3	TRDV1	TRDJ1	TGTGCTCTTGGGGAACTAGTACGAGCTTTTGGCTGGGGGTACCACCGCCCTGTTACCTATGGACTCATCTTT	CALGELVRAFGWGYHRPVTYGLIF
.	TRDD3	TRDV2	TRDJ3	TGTGCCTGTGACACCGCGATCCTAGGAGGGGGATACTCCCGGGACACCCGACAGATGTTTTTC	CACDTAILGGGYSRDTRQMFF
few	TRDD3	TRDV2	TRDJ3	TGTGCCTGTGACACTGGGGGATCCAGCTCCTGGGACACCCGACAGATGTTTTTC	CACDTGGSSSWDTRQMFF
medium-sized	TRDD3	TRDV2	TRDJ3	TGTGCCTGTGACACCGTACTGGGGGATACCGTTACCTGGGACACCCGACAGATGTTTTTC	CACDTVLGDTVTWDTRQMFF
.	.	TRDV1	TRDJ1	TGTGCTCTTGGGGAAGTTTCCGCGGGTAAACTCATCTTT	CALGEVSAGKLIF
medium-sized	.	TRDV2	TRDJ1	TGTGCCTGTGACACCTTGACTGGGAGACCTTACACCGATAAACTCATCTTT	CACDTLTGRPYTDKLIF
.	TRDD3	TRDV2	TRDJ1	TGTGCCTGTGACCCGCTTCTGGGGGCCGGGGGGCTGCACACCGATAAACTCATCTTT	CACDPLLGAGGLHTDKLIF